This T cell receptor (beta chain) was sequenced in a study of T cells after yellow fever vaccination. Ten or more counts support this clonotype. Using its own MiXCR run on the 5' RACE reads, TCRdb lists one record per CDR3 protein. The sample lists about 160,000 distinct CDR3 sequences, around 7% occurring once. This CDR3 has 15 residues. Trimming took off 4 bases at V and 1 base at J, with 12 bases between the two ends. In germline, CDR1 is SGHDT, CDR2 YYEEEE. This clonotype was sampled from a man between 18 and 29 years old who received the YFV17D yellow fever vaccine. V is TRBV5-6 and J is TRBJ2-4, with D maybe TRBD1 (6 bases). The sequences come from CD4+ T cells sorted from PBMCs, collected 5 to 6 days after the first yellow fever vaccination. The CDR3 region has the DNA TGTGCCAGCAGCCCAATAGGGGGTGCCAAAAACATTCAGTACTTC. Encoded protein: CASSPIGGAKNIQYF.